A single sample gave rise to the 29 T cell receptor beta chains below, sequenced in a study of T-cell reconstitution after alpha-beta-depleted transplantation in children. This sample's TCRbeta library carried unique molecular identifier barcodes. One entry per CDR3 protein results from TCRdb running MiXCR on the PCR reads. The table records hundreds of thousands of distinct CDR3 sequences, about 11% of them present only once. The material was PBMCs, obtained before TCRalphabeta/CD19-depleted stem cell transplant. These receptors came from a child under 10 years old with inherited bone marrow failure, due to receive a stem cell transplant.

This clonotype was seen many times. The V and J genes are TRBV5-1 and TRBJ1-1; no firm D call. Germline values: CDR1 SGHRS, CDR2 YFSETQ. The CDR3 sequence is 12 residues long. The ends were cut back, 3 bases at V and 6 bases at J, with 9 bases in the middle. CDR3 in DNA: TGCGCCAGCAGCTGGGTCGGGGCTGAAGCTTTCTTT. This encodes CASSWVGAEAFF.

This clonotype came up many times. This rearrangement joins TRBV12-3 or TRBV12-4 to TRBJ2-1, with 10 bases matching TRBD2. J lost 2 bases, V lost 8 bases, and 6 bases had no gene match. The CDR3 runs 15 residues. The CDR3 coding sequence is TGTGCCAGCCGACCGGGACTAGCGACCTACAATGAGCAGTTCTTC. Encoded protein: CASRPGLATYNEQFF.

The table lists this clonotype with many counts. The V call is TRBV30, the J call TRBJ2-7, with D perhaps matching TRBD1 or TRBD2 (5 bases each). Trimming left V 2 bases short and J 2 bases short, with 10 bases between. The CDR3 consists of 13 residues. From germline, CDR1 is GTSNPN and CDR2 SVGIG (reference sequence). The CDR3 region is CAWSWGTAYEQYF. As DNA, the CDR3 is TGTGCCTGGAGTTGGGGGACGGCCTACGAGCAGTACTTC.

A note on this clonotype: This clone may be a read error of a much larger clone one base away. The CDR3 loop reads CASKTGVIYEQFF. DNA of the CDR3: TGTGCCAGCAAAACGGGAGTAATCTATGAGCAGTTCTTC. The chain links TRBV12-3 or TRBV12-4 to TRBJ2-1, with D possibly being TRBD2 (6 bases). The CDR3 sequence is 13 residues long. V shed 7 bases and J shed 8 bases, with 15 bases lying between them.

This clonotype was observed many times. The CDR3 here is CASSYQGATREKLFF. The CDR3 DNA follows: TGTGCCAGCAGCTACCAGGGGGCAACGAGGGAAAAACTGTTTTTT. The chain links TRBV7-8 to TRBJ1-4; 8 bases are shared with TRBD1. CDR1 is SGHVS and CDR2 is FQNEAQ in the germline V gene. The V gene end was trimmed by 4 bases and the J gene end by 8 bases; junction bases not matched to a gene: 9. This CDR3 has 15 amino acids.

The chain couples TRBV7-2 to TRBJ2-2; 7 bases match TRBD1. Germline V gene sequence: CDR1 SGHTA, CDR2 FQGNSA. Trimming cost V 5 bases and J 8 bases; bases outside gene matches: 8. This CDR3 spans 14 amino acids. Here the CDR3 DNA reads TGTGCCAGCAGCCCCTGGGACAGAGCGGGGGAGCTGTTTTTT. Translating it yields CASSPWDRAGELFF.

V gene TRBV5-1 combines with J gene TRBJ2-4; D gene ambiguous. Trimming shortened V by 2 bases and J by 6 bases, and 15 bases separated the two germline ends. The germline V gene has CDR1 SGHRS and CDR2 YFSETQ. This CDR3 has 15 amino acids. CDR3 sequence reads: CASSLSGQLGNIQYF. The CDR3 DNA follows: TGCGCCAGCAGCTTATCAGGCCAGCTGGGAAACATTCAGTACTTC.

Worth noting for this clonotype: This sequence may be a read error, since a much larger clone differs from it by one base. The chain joins TRBV12-3 or TRBV12-4 to TRBJ2-5; possibly TRBD1 for D (6 bases). CDR3 length: 12 residues. The V and J ends lost 8 bases and 7 bases respectively, with 14 bases between them. The CDR3 is CASAMDRGTQYF. DNA for the CDR3: TGTGCCAGCGCCATGGACAGAGGGACCCAGTACTTC.

The J gene is TRBJ1-2, the V gene TRBV7-9, with TRBD1 identical over 7 bases. The J segment lost 4 bases and the V segment lost 5 bases, leaving 10 bases of the junction unmatched. From germline, CDR1 is SEHNR and CDR2 FQNEAQ (reference sequence). The CDR3 is made up of 15 amino acids. CDR3 bases: TGTGCCAGCAGCCCTGCTACCGGGACAGCCTATGGCTACACCTTC. This encodes CASSPATGTAYGYTF.

This clonotype was seen many times. The chain is built from TRBV7-2 and TRBJ2-3, with 11 bases identical to TRBD1. The CDR3 is made up of 14 amino acids. From germline, CDR1 is SGHTA and CDR2 FQGNSA. Germline trimming cut 5 bases from V and 4 bases from J; bases unmatched to any gene: 2. CDR3 in DNA: TGTGCCAGCAGCAGGACAGGGGGCGCAGATACGCAGTATTTT. Its translation: CASSRTGGADTQYF.

There are many counts of this clonotype. Relative to the germline gene, one junction end is altered; a read error may explain this. V is TRBV12-3 or TRBV12-4 and J is TRBJ2-7; 7 bases fit TRBD2. The CDR3 has 15 residues. For the CDR3, the DNA is TGTGCCAGCGCTCCTCGCAGGGACTACCCATACGAGCATTACTTC. It yields the protein CASAPRRDYPYEHYF.

At least ten counts were recorded for this clonotype. V gene TRBV4-3 combines with J gene TRBJ1-2; the D gene is possibly TRBD1 (5 bases). V was cut by 1 base and J by 8 bases, with 17 bases left in between. The CDR3 has 15 residues. Germline CDR1 LGHNA, CDR2 YSLEER. Here the CDR3 reads CASSQVSGAGTGYTF. Here the CDR3 DNA reads TGCGCCAGCAGCCAAGTTTCCGGGGCTGGTACGGGCTACACCTTC.

This clonotype has at least ten counts. V gene TRBV7-9 combines with J gene TRBJ2-5; D not certain. The CDR3 runs to 14 residues. The ends were cut back, 5 bases at V and 2 bases at J, with 12 bases in the middle. The germline CDR1 and CDR2 sequences are SEHNR and FQNEAQ (reference sequence). The CDR3 loop reads CASSPRVAQETQYF. The CDR3 DNA reads TGTGCCAGCAGCCCCCGGGTGGCTCAAGAGACCCAGTACTTC.

This clonotype came up a few times. This chain uses TRBV6-2 or TRBV6-3 with TRBJ2-1, with D unclear. Germline V gene data show CDR1 as MNHEY and CDR2 as SVGEGT. The CDR3 consists of 17 residues. The V end lost 4 bases, the J end lost 3 bases, and 19 bases lay between the germline ends. CDR3 loop: CASSSYPDATNYNEQFF. The DNA of the CDR3 is TGTGCCAGCAGTTCCTACCCAGATGCCACAAACTACAATGAGCAGTTCTTC.

This clonotype was seen repeatedly, ten times or more. J is TRBJ1-1 and V is TRBV4-3, with 9 bases matching TRBD1. CDR3 length: 14 amino acids. CDR1 LGHNA and CDR2 YSLEER come from the germline V gene. V lost 4 bases, J lost 5 bases, and 5 bases stayed unmatched. DNA for the CDR3: TGCGCCAGCAGCCTCCGGGACAGGGTTACTGAAGCTTTCTTT. Encoded protein: CASSLRDRVTEAFF.

The chain is built from TRBV5-4 and TRBJ1-2; tentatively, D is TRBD1 (5 bases). This CDR3 region has 15 residues. Between the trimmed V and J ends, which lost 4 bases and 4 bases, there was a span of 17 bases. From germline, CDR1 is SGHNT and CDR2 YYREEE (reference sequence). The CDR3 here is CASSPARDPTYGYTF. CDR3 DNA sequence: TGTGCCAGCAGCCCGGCGAGGGACCCCACCTATGGCTACACCTTC.

There are many counts of this clonotype. The V gene is TRBV12-3 or TRBV12-4, the J gene TRBJ1-1; D may be TRBD1 (6 bases). The CDR3 totals 11 residues. V was pared by 7 bases and J by 7 bases, with 10 bases between. CDR3 nucleotide sequence: TGTGCCAGCACCATAGGGGGTGAAGCTTTCTTT. Translation gives CASTIGGEAFF.

This clonotype came up a few times. J is TRBJ2-7 and V is TRBV12-5; weak D call: TRBD2 (5 bases). The CDR3 loop spans 13 amino acids. Germline V CDR1 and CDR2: LGHNT, FRNRAP. V was trimmed by 7 bases and J by 7 bases, leaving 17 bases between them. Written as DNA, the CDR3 is TGTGCTAGTGCCTTTAGCGTGACGGGGGAGCAGTACTTC. The encoded protein is CASAFSVTGEQYF.

This clonotype was seen many times. The chain links TRBV6-2 or TRBV6-3 to TRBJ2-7, with a weak D call TRBD2 (6 bases). The CDR3 has 16 amino acids. Germline V lookup: CDR1 MNHEY, CDR2 SVGEGT. Trimming took 4 bases from V and 2 from J, leaving 18 bases between them. The CDR3: CASSSLVAAAPYEQYF. In DNA, the CDR3 is TGTGCCAGCAGTTCCCTGGTAGCGGCCGCCCCCTACGAGCAGTACTTC.

This clonotype has a handful of counts. The genes are TRBV19 and TRBJ2-3; D unclear. Trimming took off 6 bases at V and 2 bases at J, with 12 bases between the two ends. CDR3 length equals 14 residues. Per germline, CDR1 LNHDA and CDR2 SQIVND (reference sequence). CDR3 in amino acids: CASRAGWNTDTQYF. The CDR3 region has the DNA TGTGCCAGTAGAGCAGGCTGGAACACAGATACGCAGTATTTT.

This clonotype appeared many times. The CDR3 reads CASSLRGLAENTGELFF. The CDR3 region has the DNA TGCGCCAGCAGCTTGAGGGGACTAGCGGAGAACACCGGGGAGCTGTTTTTT. The chain combines TRBV5-1 with TRBJ2-2; 11 bases agree with TRBD2. The CDR3 extends over 17 amino acids. The J segment lost 1 base and the V segment lost 1 base, leaving 3 bases of the junction unmatched. Germline assignment: CDR1 SGHRS and CDR2 YFSETQ. The full variable domain, in which reference TRBV5-1 and TRBJ2-2 provide the parts outside the CDR3, is KAGVTQTPRYLIKTRGQQVTLSCSPISGHRSVSWYQQTPGQGLQFLFEYFSETQRNKGNFPGRFSGRQFSNSRSEMNVSTLELGDSALYLCASSLRGLAENTGELFFGEGSRLTVL.

This clonotype has a count of ten or more. V usage is TRBV27 and J usage is TRBJ1-1; no reliable D call. The germline V gene has CDR1 MNHEY and CDR2 SMNVEV (reference sequence). V lost 7 bases and J lost 7, with 10 bases in between. CDR3 length equals 11 residues. CDR3 DNA sequence: TGTGCCAGCATTACAGTGGGTGAAGCTTTCTTT. Amino acids: CASITVGEAFF.

This clonotype has ten or more counts. DNA for the CDR3: TGTGCCAGCAGCCCATCCGGGACAGGGAGCACAGATACGCAGTATTTT. Protein: CASSPSGTGSTDTQYF. This chain connects TRBV7-2 to TRBJ2-3; 9 bases agree with TRBD1. Germline lookup yields CDR1 SGHTA and CDR2 FQGNSA. This CDR3 is built from 16 residues. V shed 5 bases, J shed 0 bases, and the junction held 6 bases outside the gene matches.

This clonotype was seen many times. CDR3 in DNA: TGTGCCAGTAGGGGGACTACCACCGGTGAGGATGAGCAGTTCTTC. Translation gives CASRGTTTGEDEQFF. The chain combines TRBV19 with TRBJ2-1; 7 bases align to TRBD2. Trimming took 6 bases from V and 8 from J; bases not matched to a gene: 13. CDR1 is LNHDA, CDR2 SQIVND, per germline (reference sequence). The CDR3 totals 15 residues.

This clonotype was counted at least ten times. The gene calls are TRBV7-9 and TRBJ1-1; no clear D gene. The CDR3 extends over 15 amino acids. In germline, CDR1 is SEHNR, CDR2 FQNEAQ (reference sequence). Trimming stripped 2 bases from V and 6 bases from J, with 16 bases between. In nucleotides, the CDR3 is TGTGCCAGCAGCTTATTCCCCCCCGTAATAGCTGAAGCTTTCTTT. The encoded protein is CASSLFPPVIAEAFF.

This clonotype was counted only a few times. The genes are TRBV6-5 and TRBJ2-3; 10 bases line up with TRBD2. Germline CDR1 is MNHEY and CDR2 is SVGAGI. V trimming: 0 bases; J trimming: 3 bases; junction bases outside the gene matches: 3. CDR3 length equals 16 residues. CDR3 in DNA: TGTGCCAGCAGTTACTCAGCGGGAGGGCCGACAGATACGCAGTATTTT. This encodes CASSYSAGGPTDTQYF.

The rearrangement uses TRBV2 and TRBJ1-2, with D possibly TRBD1 on 5 matching bases. The V and J ends lost 8 bases and 8 bases respectively, with 18 bases between them. This CDR3 contains 13 residues. Germline CDR1 reads SNHLY; CDR2 reads FYNNEI. CDR3 region: CASPQGMGSGYTF. The CDR3 coding sequence is TGTGCCAGCCCCCAGGGCATGGGGAGCGGCTACACCTTC. Full variable domain (missing parts from reference TRBV2 and TRBJ1-2): EPEVTQTPSHQVTQMGQEVILRCVPISNHLYFYWYRQILGQKVEFLVSFYNNEISEKSEIFDDQFSVERPDGSNFTLKIRSTKLEDSAMYFCASPQGMGSGYTFGSGTRLTVV.

This clonotype came up many times. The V call is TRBV7-2, the J call TRBJ2-3; D is uncertain. V was shortened by 1 base and J by 2 bases, with 7 bases between the two germline ends. CDR1 and CDR2 (germline): SGHTA, FQGNSA. The CDR3 is 14 amino acids. CDR3 sequence (DNA): TGTGCCAGCAGCTTAGACTGGATCACAGATACGCAGTATTTT. Translated, it gives CASSLDWITDTQYF.

The rearrangement joins TRBV12-3 or TRBV12-4 to TRBJ2-3; 9 bases line up with TRBD2. The CDR3 spans 14 residues. V was pared by 10 bases and J by 8 bases, with 13 bases of the junction left unmatched. The CDR3 loop is CATTAGGPVVTQYF. The CDR3 region has the DNA TGTGCCACCACCGCGGGAGGGCCAGTCGTTACGCAGTATTTT.